This entry lists 5 T cell receptor beta chains sequenced from one sample in a study of identical twins. TCRdb re-derived calls from the 5' RACE reads in MiXCR, one entry per CDR3 protein. The top ten clones hold approximately 2% of a sample with hundreds of thousands of distinct CDR3 sequences, under 9% of them seen once. This sample also appeared in a second study, on yellow fever vaccine responses in identical twins.

Material for sequencing was memory (CD45RO+) T cells sorted from blood. All receptors derive from a woman aged 18 to 35 in good health.

This clonotype was seen ten or more times. The V call is TRBV3-1, the J call TRBJ2-7, with D uncertain. The CDR3 loop spans 12 amino acids. Germline CDR1 LGHDT, CDR2 YNNKEL (reference sequence). Trimming cost V 3 bases and J 2 bases, with 5 bases left between them. The CDR3, as DNA: TGTGCCAGCAGCCATGTCGCCTACGAGCAGTACTTC. Translated: CASSHVAYEQYF.

The chain recombines TRBV19 with TRBJ1-1; 7 positions match TRBD1. Germline V gene data show CDR1 as LNHDA and CDR2 as SQIVND (reference sequence). The ends lost 11 bases at V and 5 bases at J; junction bases unmatched: 14. This CDR3 has 14 residues. CDR3 bases: TGTGCCGTCCGGTTGACAGGGCAGGAGACTGAAGCTTTCTTT. Protein sequence: CAVRLTGQETEAFF.

This clonotype was detected a few times. This chain links TRBV11-2 with TRBJ2-7; possible D gene TRBD1, 6 bases. Trimming left V 4 bases short and J 4 bases short, with 11 bases between. This CDR3 contains 13 residues. Germline loops: CDR1 SGHAT, CDR2 FQNNGV. DNA of the CDR3: TGTGCCAGCAGCTCAGGGGTACATTACGAGCAGTACGTC. Its translation: CASSSGVHYEQYV.

This clonotype appeared many times. V and J are TRBV11-3 and TRBJ2-1; 9 bases map to TRBD2. The CDR3 length is 16 residues. J was trimmed by 8 bases and V by 5 bases; bases with no gene match: 13. The V gene's germline CDR1 is SGHNT and CDR2 YENEEA. The CDR3 DNA sequence: TGTGCCAGCAGCCTTACCCAGGTAGCGGGAGACTATGAGCAGTTCTTC. Its translation is CASSLTQVAGDYEQFF.

This clonotype turned up a few times. V is TRBV11-1 and J is TRBJ2-1; D may correspond to TRBD1 or TRBD2 (6 bases each). The germline V and J ends were trimmed by 5 bases and 0 bases, with 29 bases remaining between them. Germline-derived CDR1 and CDR2 are SGHAT and FQDESV (reference sequence). The CDR3 is made up of 21 amino acids. The CDR3 DNA is TGTGCCAGCAGCGTTGGACAGACGATCTCCTTTGCGGGGCACTCCTACAATGAGCAGTTCTTC. Residues: CASSVGQTISFAGHSYNEQFF.